The 11 T cell receptor beta chains presented below share a single source sample, sequenced in a study of T cells in Graves' hyperthyroidism and ophthalmopathy. What was amplified from RNA transcripts were TCR beta CDR3 regions. The HTBI primer set served for first-round RT-PCR of the TCR CDR3. TCRdb re-derived calls from the multiplex PCR reads in MiXCR, one entry per CDR3 protein. The sample holds a few hundred thousand distinct CDR3 sequences; 15% to 18% are singletons and the top ten take about 14%. The sample taken for sequencing was blood. The receptors derive from a woman aged 18 to 35 with Graves' hyperthyroidism.

This clonotype was observed at least ten times. In nucleotides, the CDR3 is TGTGCCACCCGGGACAGGGTCGGGAGGGAAGCTTTCTTT. Protein: CATRDRVGREAFF. The rearrangement links TRBV28 to TRBJ1-1, with TRBD1 matching 9 bases. The V gene end was trimmed by 10 bases and the J gene end by 8 bases; junction bases not matched to a gene: 11. Germline V gene lookup returns CDR1 MDHEN and CDR2 SYDVKM. This CDR3 contains 13 residues. The complete variable domain, with remaining parts taken from reference TRBV28 and TRBJ1-1, reads DVKVTQSSRYLVKRTGEKVFLECVQDMDHENMFWYRQDPGLGLRLIYFSYDVKMKEKGDIPEGYSVSREKKERFSLILESASTNQTSMYLCATRDRVGREAFFGQGTRLTVV.

This rearrangement joins TRBV4-2 to TRBJ2-6, with D hard to call. The germline V gene encodes CDR1 LGHNA and CDR2 YNFKEQ. The CDR3 extends over 15 amino acids. V lost 4 bases to trimming and J lost 0 bases, with 7 bases between them. The CDR3 region has the DNA TGTGCCAGCAGCCCTGAAAGCTCTGGGGCCAACGTCCTGACTTTC. Translated: CASSPESSGANVLTF.

This clonotype occurred many times. The chain has TRBV7-2 and TRBJ2-7, with D perhaps TRBD2 (7 bases). V dropped 2 bases and J dropped 2 bases, with 19 bases sitting between them. This CDR3 is 17 amino acids long. Germline lookup yields CDR1 SGHTA and CDR2 FQGNSA. The CDR3: CASSLKGGGNFPYEQYF. The CDR3 region has the DNA TGTGCCAGCAGCTTAAAAGGGGGAGGGAACTTCCCCTACGAGCAGTACTTC. The whole variable domain, remainder taken from reference TRBV7-2 and TRBJ2-7, is GAGVSQSPSNKVTEKGKDVELRCDPISGHTALYWYRQSLGQGLEFLIYFQGNSAPDKSGLPSDRFSAERTGGSVSTLTIQRTQQEDSAVYLCASSLKGGGNFPYEQYFGPGTRLTVT.

This clonotype was seen repeatedly, ten times or more. The chain uses TRBV10-3 and TRBJ1-1; D not resolved. Germline values: CDR1 ENHRY, CDR2 SYGVKD. The CDR3 is 13 amino acids. V lost 8 bases and J lost 1, with 11 bases in between. CDR3 sequence: CAIGDRSNTEAFF. The CDR3 nucleotides read TGTGCCATCGGAGATCGGTCGAACACTGAAGCTTTCTTT.

The table lists this clonotype with a few counts. The chain combines TRBV29-1 with TRBJ2-7, with a tentative D call TRBD2 (6 bases). Deletions cut 5 bases from V and 4 bases from J, with 15 bases between. CDR3 size: 13 residues. Germline CDR1 and CDR2: SQVTM and ANQGSEA. CDR3 bases: TGCAGCGTTCCGGGACTTCCACCTTACGAGCAGTACTTC. Its translation is CSVPGLPPYEQYF.

This clonotype was recorded many times. V gene TRBV28 combines with J gene TRBJ1-5; D is undetermined. In germline, CDR1 is MDHEN, CDR2 SYDVKM. V was trimmed by 5 bases and J by 7 bases, leaving 6 bases between them. The CDR3 runs 11 residues. CDR3 region: CASSRGQPQHF. The CDR3 bases are TGTGCCAGCAGTCGAGGACAGCCCCAGCATTTT.

At least ten counts were recorded for this clonotype. V is TRBV20-1 and J is TRBJ2-7, with 7 positions matching TRBD1. The junction had 10 bases not matched to a gene; V was cut back by 2 bases and J by 3 bases. This CDR3 is built from 15 residues. CDR1 and CDR2 (germline): DFQATT, SNEGSKA (reference sequence). In DNA form, the CDR3 reads TGCAGTGCTAGACCGCGAAGACAGGGATACTACGAGCAGTACTTC. It is translated as CSARPRRQGYYEQYF.

This clonotype was detected a few times. The rearrangement uses TRBV10-3 and TRBJ2-7, with D perhaps being TRBD1 or TRBD2 (5 bases each). CDR1 ENHRY and CDR2 SYGVKD come from the germline V gene. The CDR3 length is 15 residues. V was pared by 6 bases and J by 2 bases, with 17 bases between. The CDR3 nucleotides read TGTGCCATCAGGGACAACCGGGACCGGGCCTACGAGCAGTACTTC. It is translated as CAIRDNRDRAYEQYF.

This clonotype has at least ten counts. The chain is built from TRBV10-3 and TRBJ1-2; D unresolved. CDR3 size: 13 residues. Looked up from germline, CDR1 is ENHRY and CDR2 is SYGVKD. V dropped 2 bases and J dropped 8 bases, with 12 bases sitting between them. CDR3 nucleotide sequence: TGTGCCATCAGTGAGGGGCCCGCGTCGGGCTACACCTTC. Translating gives CAISEGPASGYTF.

For this clonotype: This may arise from a read error, as a much more abundant clone is one base away. The chain joins TRBV11-2 to TRBJ1-1, with TRBD1 identical over 7 bases. Losses at the gene ends were 3 bases for V and 1 base for J; bases not matched to a gene: 5. This CDR3 region has 15 residues. The germline gives CDR1 SGHAT, CDR2 FQNNGV. The CDR3 spells CASSFAGTENTEAFF. The DNA of the CDR3 is TGTGCCAGCAGCTTCGCCGGGACAGAGAACACTGAAGCTTTCTTT.

This clonotype was picked up many times. The chain links TRBV15 to TRBJ2-2; D is unclear. V was clipped by 1 base and J by 3 bases, with 9 bases between them. Germline loops: CDR1 LNHNV, CDR2 YYDKDF (reference sequence). The CDR3 has 15 amino acids. CDR3 loop: CATSRAGLDTGELFF. CDR3 DNA sequence: TGTGCCACCAGCAGAGCCGGGCTGGACACCGGGGAGCTGTTTTTT.